What follows are 23 T cell receptor beta chains derived from one specimen sequenced in a study of CD8 T cells in Susac syndrome. Roughly 0.5 to 1 ug RNA was reverse transcribed with random hexamers. TCRdb independently ran MiXCR on the immunoSEQ multiplex PCR reads; one entry per CDR3 protein. The repertoire holds some 200,000 distinct CDR3 sequences, with about 95% as singletons. Sequences were obtained from CD8+ T cells from PBMCs. These receptors came from a human donor with Susac syndrome.

This clonotype was counted once. This chain joins TRBV12-3 or TRBV12-4 and TRBJ2-3; 13 nucleotides match TRBD2. The V segment lost 1 base and the J segment 4 bases; nucleotides outside the gene matches: 8. The CDR3 is 18 amino acids. This CDR3 reads CASSLGGTSGVIADTQYF. CDR3 DNA: TGTGCCAGCAGTTTAGGCGGGACTAGCGGGGTTATAGCAGATACGCAGTATTTT.

The chain carries TRBV4-1 and TRBJ2-7, with 7 nucleotides matching TRBD1. The germline V gene has CDR1 MGHRA and CDR2 YSYEKL. This CDR3 contains 15 residues. The V and J ends lost 0 bases and 6 bases, in that order; junction bases with no gene match: 8. The CDR3 region has the DNA TGCGCCAGCAGCCAAGAACCCAGGGGGTCGGTCGAGCAGTACTTC. Residues: CASSQEPRGSVEQYF.

This chain joins TRBV7-9 and TRBJ2-7; 9 positions agree with TRBD1. V lost 5 bases and J lost 4; bases outside the gene matches: 9. CDR1 and CDR2 (germline): SEHNR, FQNEAQ (reference sequence). The CDR3 has 15 residues. The CDR3, as DNA: TGTGCCAGCAGCACCCCGGGACAGGGTCATTACGAGCAGTACTTC. This sequence encodes CASSTPGQGHYEQYF.

CDR3 in amino acids: CASRATSGRASETQYF. In DNA form, the CDR3 reads TGTGCCAGCAGGGCAACTAGCGGGAGGGCCTCAGAGACCCAGTACTTC. The genes are TRBV2 and TRBJ2-5; 13 bases line up with TRBD2. Germline CDR1 and CDR2: SNHLY and FYNNEI. After removal of 6 bases from V and 4 bases from J, the junction contained 8 bases not matched to a gene. The CDR3 sequence is 16 residues long.

This clonotype came up a few times. V usage is TRBV12-3 or TRBV12-4 and J usage is TRBJ2-3, with TRBD1 matching 11 bases. CDR3 length: 15 amino acids. Trimming took 5 bases from V and 4 from J; bases not matched to a gene: 5. The CDR3 is CASSPDRGLADTQYF. The CDR3 nucleotides are TGTGCCAGCAGTCCGGACAGGGGGCTTGCAGATACGCAGTATTTT.

This clonotype was counted a single time. V is TRBV30 and J is TRBJ2-7, with D possibly matching TRBD2 (6 bases). Trimming left V 2 bases short and J 2 bases short, with 7 bases between. This CDR3 comprises 12 residues. Germline V gives CDR1 GTSNPN, CDR2 SVGIG (reference sequence). The chain's CDR3 is CAWSRLAYEQYF. The CDR3 DNA reads TGTGCCTGGAGTAGACTAGCCTACGAGCAGTACTTC. The full variable domain, its missing parts supplied by reference TRBV30 and TRBJ2-7, is SQTIHQWPATLVQPVGSPLSLECTVEGTSNPNLYWYRQAAGRGLQLLFYSVGIGQISSEVPQNLSASRPQDRQFILSSKKLLLSDSGFYLCAWSRLAYEQYFGPGTRLTVT.

This chain uses TRBV29-1 with TRBJ2-1, with D hard to call. The CDR3 length is 11 residues. Trimming removed 3 bases at V and 8 bases at J, with 8 bases between. Germline V gene data show CDR1 as SQVTM and CDR2 as ANQGSEA. The CDR3 nucleotides are TGCAGCGTTGATCTTCTCGATGAGCAGTTCTTC. This gives the protein CSVDLLDEQFF.

The chain is built from TRBV4-1 and TRBJ2-7; D unresolved. CDR1 MGHRA and CDR2 YSYEKL come from the germline V gene. The V and J ends lost 1 base and 6 bases respectively, with 7 bases between them. The CDR3 runs 12 residues. CDR3 DNA: TGCGCCAGCAGCCAAGTGGGTACCGAGCAGTACTTC. This sequence encodes CASSQVGTEQYF.

The genes are TRBV29-1 and TRBJ2-3; D uncertain. Germline-derived CDR1 and CDR2 are SQVTM and ANQGSEA. This CDR3 has 11 residues. CDR3 coding DNA: TGCATATGGGCCAACACAGATACGCAGTATTTT. Its translation is CIWANTDTQYF.

The rearrangement links TRBV13 to TRBJ2-4; 10 nucleotides align to TRBD1. This CDR3 contains 17 residues. CDR1 is PRHDT and CDR2 is FYEKMQ in the germline V gene (reference sequence). V was pared by 6 bases and J by 0 bases, with 8 bases of the junction left unmatched. CDR3 DNA: TGTGCCAGCAGGGGGACAGGGGACACGCTAGCCAAAAACATTCAGTACTTC. This gives the protein CASRGTGDTLAKNIQYF.

This chain links TRBV9 with TRBJ2-2; 9 nucleotides match TRBD2. The ends lost 1 base at V and 1 base at J; junction bases unmatched: 5. Germline assignment: CDR1 SGDLS and CDR2 YYNGEE. This CDR3 contains 17 residues. CDR3 DNA: TGTGCCAGCAGCGTAAGCCTAGCGGGAAAGAACACCGGGGAGCTGTTTTTT. The encoded protein is CASSVSLAGKNTGELFF.

The chain carries TRBV20-1 and TRBJ1-5, with D perhaps TRBD1 (6 bases). The CDR3 length is 15 residues. The V end lost 0 bases, the J end lost 5 bases, and 14 bases lay between the germline ends. The germline CDR1 and CDR2 sequences are DFQATT and SNEGSKA (reference sequence). The CDR3 sequence is CSARDWGGRDQPQHF. In DNA, the CDR3 is TGCAGTGCTAGAGATTGGGGGGGGCGCGATCAGCCCCAGCATTTT.

This chain joins TRBV11-2 and TRBJ1-5; no definite D call. Germline V gives CDR1 SGHAT, CDR2 FQNNGV. The CDR3 extends over 13 amino acids. Trimming removed 0 bases at V and 7 bases at J, with 7 bases between. The CDR3 DNA is TGTGCCAGCAGCTTAGATATCGCCCAGCCCCAGCATTTT. It specifies CASSLDIAQPQHF.

The chain joins TRBV29-1 to TRBJ2-3, with TRBD2 matching over 9 bases. The germline V gene has CDR1 SQVTM and CDR2 ANQGSEA. The V gene end was trimmed by 4 bases and the J gene end by 2 bases; junction bases not matched to a gene: 10. This CDR3 contains 16 residues. CDR3 sequence (DNA): TGCAGCGTTGGGGCAGCTAGCGGGGAATCCACAGATACGCAGTATTTT. This gives the protein CSVGAASGESTDTQYF.

The chain joins TRBV5-4 to TRBJ2-2, with 8 bases identical to TRBD2. J was trimmed by 10 bases and V by 4 bases; bases with no gene match: 15. The CDR3 consists of 16 residues. The V gene's germline CDR1 is SGHNT and CDR2 YYREEE (reference sequence). DNA for the CDR3: TGTGCCAGCAGCACCGGGGGAGCGGGAGTCAACGAGGAGCTGTTTTTT. Translated: CASSTGGAGVNEELFF.

CDR3 nucleotide sequence: TGCAGCGTTGGAGGGGGGTTCTACGAGCAGTACTTC. It yields the protein CSVGGGFYEQYF. The J gene is TRBJ2-7, the V gene TRBV29-1; D is perhaps TRBD1 or TRBD2 (6 bases each). CDR3 length: 12 amino acids. Per the germline V gene, CDR1 is SQVTM and CDR2 is ANQGSEA. Trimming pared 4 bases from V and 3 bases from J, leaving 10 bases between.

This sequence joins TRBV7-9 and TRBJ1-1; the D is unclear. This CDR3 is built from 14 residues. The germline CDR1 and CDR2 sequences are SEHNR and FQNEAQ (reference sequence). Trimming cost V 5 bases and J 4 bases, with 14 bases left between them. In nucleotides, the CDR3 is TGTGCCAGCAGCCCCGGGGATGGATCCACTGAAGCTTTCTTT. This encodes CASSPGDGSTEAFF.

The chain has TRBV29-1 and TRBJ2-5; tentatively, D is TRBD1 (5 bases). The CDR3 length is 14 residues. Germline loops: CDR1 SQVTM, CDR2 ANQGSEA. Between the trimmed V and J ends, which lost 2 bases and 5 bases, there was a span of 15 bases. CDR3 sequence: CSVELAGMTETQYF. In DNA, the CDR3 is TGCAGCGTTGAATTAGCAGGGATGACGGAGACCCAGTACTTC.

The chain is built from TRBV13 and TRBJ2-7, with 7 bases aligning to TRBD1. The CDR3 spans 14 residues. The ends lost 5 bases at V and 3 bases at J; junction bases unmatched: 7. The germline V gene has CDR1 PRHDT and CDR2 FYEKMQ (reference sequence). CDR3 protein: CASSPRQGLYEQYF. CDR3 nucleotide sequence: TGTGCCAGCAGCCCCCGACAGGGTCTCTACGAGCAGTACTTC.

In its sample, this clonotype was seen a few times. V is TRBV6-1 and J is TRBJ2-6, with 7 nucleotides matching TRBD1. The germline V gene has CDR1 MNHNS and CDR2 SASEGT. CDR3 length: 17 residues. Germline trimming cut 7 bases from V and 0 bases from J; bases unmatched to any gene: 9. The CDR3 DNA follows: TGTGCCAGCAATACAGACAGGGAAGGCTCTGGGGCCAACGTCCTGACTTTC. It encodes CASNTDREGSGANVLTF.

This clonotype has only one observation. This sequence joins TRBV5-1 and TRBJ2-5, with D perhaps TRBD2 (5 bases). The germline CDR1 and CDR2 sequences are SGHRS and YFSETQ. Trimming shortened V by 6 bases and J by 7 bases, and 10 bases separated the two germline ends. The CDR3 spans 11 residues. CDR3 DNA: TGCGCCAGCACCCTCGAGGGGACCCAGTACTTC. It is translated as CASTLEGTQYF.

The genes are TRBV5-4 and TRBJ2-1; the match to TRBD1 covers 8 bases. The trim removed 1 base at V and 6 bases at J, leaving 0 bases unmatched. Per the germline V gene, CDR1 is SGHNT and CDR2 is YYREEE (reference sequence). The CDR3 length is 13 residues. The CDR3 DNA sequence: TGTGCCAGCAGCTTGACAGGGGGCAATGAGCAGTTCTTC. Protein sequence: CASSLTGGNEQFF.

This chain joins TRBV15 and TRBJ2-5, with 9 positions matching TRBD1. The junction had 5 bases not matched to a gene; V was cut back by 5 bases and J by 4 bases. Looked up from germline, CDR1 is LNHNV and CDR2 is YYDKDF (reference sequence). The CDR3 is 14 amino acids. The CDR3 loop is CATSGYRGRETQYF. In nucleotides, the CDR3 is TGTGCCACCAGCGGCTACAGGGGGCGAGAGACCCAGTACTTC.